This is a list of T cell receptor beta chains from one sample in a study of blood T cells in healthy people across ages. In TCRdb, the 5' RACE reads were re-called with MiXCR into one record per CDR3 protein. The top ten clones hold over 20% of a sample with hundreds of thousands of distinct CDR3 sequences, more than 45% of them seen once. Material for sequencing was blood. These TCRs come from a man younger than 45 in good health. Both conserved end residues are part of each CDR3. The order of the fields is V gene, J gene, D gene, clone size, CDR3 DNA, CDR3 protein. The D gene is left open where the match is weak. Only some rows state a clone size, as once, few, many or a class for expanded clones.

TRBV7-2	TRBJ2-7	TRBD1	-	TGTGCCAGCGGTATCCTACAGGGGGCTGACGAGCAGTACTTC	CASGILQGADEQYF
TRBV7-9	TRBJ2-3	-	-	TGTGCCAGCAGCTTAGGTTTCGGCTCTCTCACAGATACGCAGTATTTT	CASSLGFGSLTDTQYF
TRBV2	TRBJ2-6	-	once	TGTGCCAGCAGTGAAGAGGGAGCTGGGGCCAACGTCCTGACTTTC	CASSEEGAGANVLTF
TRBV7-6	TRBJ2-1	-	-	TGTGCCAGCAGCCCCGGACGGCACAATGAGCAGTTCTTC	CASSPGRHNEQFF
TRBV9	TRBJ2-5	TRBD2	once	TGTGCCAGCAGCACAAGACTAGCGGGTCAAGAGACCCAGTACTTC	CASSTRLAGQETQYF
TRBV3-1	TRBJ1-2	-	-	TGTGCCAGCAGTCAGACCTTATTCAAAGCTAACTATGGCTACACCTTC	CASSQTLFKANYGYTF
TRBV20-1	TRBJ2-7	TRBD1	-	TGCAGTGCAGGAAGGGACAGGGCTAACGAGCAGTACTTC	CSAGRDRANEQYF
TRBV5-1	TRBJ2-1	TRBD2	-	TGCGCCAGCAGGTCCGGGACTAGTCCCTACAATGAGCAGTTCTTC	CASRSGTSPYNEQFF
TRBV18	TRBJ2-7	TRBD1	few	TGTGCCAGCTCACCCGGACAGGAATACTACGAGCAGTACTTC	CASSPGQEYYEQYF
TRBV7-9	TRBJ1-3	-	once	TGTGCCAGCAGCTTTACGGACGATGGAAACACCATATATTTT	CASSFTDDGNTIYF
TRBV20-1	TRBJ2-1	-	-	TGCAGTGCTGGTTACCCCGAGCAGTTCTTC	CSAGYPEQFF
TRBV2	TRBJ2-7	-	few	TGTGCCAGCAACCCGGACAGATCACCCTTCTACGAGCAGTACTTC	CASNPDRSPFYEQYF
TRBV20-1	TRBJ2-5	TRBD1	-	TGCAGTGCGCGGACAGGGATCGAGACCCAGTACTTC	CSARTGIETQYF
TRBV12-3/TRBV12-4	TRBJ2-3	-	-	TGTGCCAGCCTGGGCATACACACAGATACGCAGTATTTT	CASLGIHTDTQYF
TRBV7-2	TRBJ1-6	-	-	TGTGCCAGCAGCCCTACCAGCGGGGTTCCCGGTTCACCCCTCCACTTT	CASSPTSGVPGSPLHF
TRBV20-1	TRBJ2-3	TRBD1	-	TGCAGTGCTAAAAAGGGGACAGGGTACACAGATACGCAGTATTTT	CSAKKGTGYTDTQYF
TRBV13	TRBJ1-2	TRBD1	many	TGTGCCAGCAGCTCGGATCAGGGGGGAGGCTACACCTTC	CASSSDQGGGYTF
TRBV7-9	TRBJ2-7	TRBD2	many	TGTGCCAGCAGCGCGGGGGGCTACGAGCAGTACTTC	CASSAGGYEQYF
TRBV14	TRBJ2-7	TRBD2	-	TGTGCCAGCAGCCACCAGCGGGGGAAAGAGATCCAGTACTTC	CASSHQRGKEIQYF
TRBV29-1	TRBJ2-7	-	-	TGCAGCGTTAAGGTACTTACCTACGAGCAGTACTTC	CSVKVLTYEQYF
TRBV7-9	TRBJ2-7	TRBD1	-	TGTGCCAGCAGCCAGCTCGACAGGGGGCTTACCTACAATGAGCAGTACTTC	CASSQLDRGLTYNEQYF
TRBV12-3/TRBV12-4	TRBJ2-1	TRBD2	-	TGTGCCAGCAGAAATAGCGGGGGCCTTCACAATGAGCAGTTCTTC	CASRNSGGLHNEQFF
TRBV4-1	TRBJ2-3	-	-	TGCGCCAGCAGGGGGGAGACAGATACGCAGTATTTT	CASRGETDTQYF
TRBV4-2	TRBJ2-7	TRBD2	few	TGTGCCAGCAGCCAAGGGTGGCCTAGCGGGCCCTACGAGCAGTACTTC	CASSQGWPSGPYEQYF
TRBV2	TRBJ2-3	-	-	TGTGCCAGCACGGGGGATGCAGATACGCAGTATTTT	CASTGDADTQYF
TRBV27	TRBJ1-2	TRBD1	-	TGTGCCAGCAGTCCTGGACAGGGGGTGCCCTATGGCTACACCTTC	CASSPGQGVPYGYTF
TRBV29-1	TRBJ2-5	-	-	TGCAGCGTGGCCCTTAGGGGAGAGTTCCAAGAGACCCAGTACTTC	CSVALRGEFQETQYF
TRBV2	TRBJ2-3	-	-	TGTGCCAGCAGTGTTCGGCCCGAGGGGAATACGCAGTATTTT	CASSVRPEGNTQYF
TRBV3-1	TRBJ2-1	-	-	TGTGCCAGCAGCCCTGTTCAGTGGGGTTACAATGAGCAGTTCTTC	CASSPVQWGYNEQFF
TRBV7-9	TRBJ2-7	TRBD2	few	TGTGCCAGCAGCGGGACTAGCGGGCCTCTGCGCTACGAGCAGTACTTC	CASSGTSGPLRYEQYF
TRBV5-6	TRBJ2-3	TRBD2	few	TGTGCCAGCAGCCATCGGCGATCAGCGGGGGGGCCCGGTAGCACAGATACGCAGTATTTT	CASSHRRSAGGPGSTDTQYF
TRBV7-2	TRBJ2-3	TRBD2	-	TGTGCCAGCAGCTTAGAAGGGGAGGGCCAGCTATATACGCAGTATTTT	CASSLEGEGQLYTQYF
TRBV29-1	TRBJ2-5	TRBD1	-	TGCAGCGTTACAGGACAGGGGGCTTTGAAGACCCAGTACTTC	CSVTGQGALKTQYF
TRBV6-6	TRBJ1-2	TRBD1	few	TGTGCCAGCACCCTGACAGGGAATGGCTACACCTTC	CASTLTGNGYTF
TRBV7-9	TRBJ2-7	-	once	TGTGCCAGCAGCTCCCCCGGGAAGTTCTACGAGCAGTACTTC	CASSSPGKFYEQYF
TRBV28	TRBJ1-4	TRBD1	-	TGTGCCAGCAGTTACAGGGGGGAAAAACTGTTTTTT	CASSYRGEKLFF
TRBV27	TRBJ1-6	-	-	TGTGCCAGCAGTTTATCCCGTTCGAGCTCCTATAATTCACCCCTCCACTTT	CASSLSRSSSYNSPLHF
TRBV20-1	TRBJ2-1	TRBD2	-	TGCAGTGCTGTGGGCCTAGCGGGAGACAACAATGAGCAGTTCTTC	CSAVGLAGDNNEQFF
TRBV12-3/TRBV12-4	TRBJ2-5	TRBD2	-	TGTGCCAGCAGTCCCCAGCGGGGGGAACAAGAGACCCAGTACTTC	CASSPQRGEQETQYF
TRBV20-1	TRBJ2-3	-	few	TGCAGTGCTTGGTCAACAGATACGCAGTATTTT	CSAWSTDTQYF
TRBV12-3/TRBV12-4	TRBJ2-7	-	-	TGTGCCAGCAGTTTGACGGAGCTCTACGAGCAGTACTTC	CASSLTELYEQYF